Reported below is one T cell receptor beta chain. One end of the junction does not line up with germline, which may come from a read error. The CDR3 totals 14 residues. From germline, CDR1 is SGDLS and CDR2 YYNGEE. The sample comes from a study of blood T cell repertoires in COVID-19. Using immunoSEQ multiplex PCR, the repertoire was profiled, and TCRdb retains in-frame clones only, with some absent. The repertoire consists of 150,000 to 200,000 clones, with 80% to 95% occurring once and the leading ten covering 0.53%. This receptor was obtained from a man aged 45-60 years with acute or convalescent COVID-19. Source material: peripheral blood. J is TRBJ2-3 and V is TRBV9; D perhaps matches TRBD2 (5 bases). CDR3: CASSVPGSKDTQYF. CDR3 DNA: TGTGCCAGCAGCGTACCGGGGAGCAAAGATACGCAGTATTTT.